The rows below give T cell receptor beta chains drawn from one sample of a study of cytomegalovirus exposure and HLA in healthy donors. This table comes from immunoSEQ multiplex PCR, and its TCRdb copy is limited to in-frame clones, with some not included. Found here are hundreds of thousands of clones, 86% of them singletons; the top ten hold 0.8% to 0.85%. Sequencing used PBMCs. These receptors were taken from a woman aged 18-30 years in good health and CMV-seronegative. The conserved cysteine and the conserved F or W are not part of the CDR3 here.

V	CDR3
TRBV28	ASNEGRVGNQPQH
TRBV21-1	ASPIEQY
TRBV7-7	ASSRSVSGGASSQHTDTQY
TRBV11-2	ASRFSSDFNQPQH
TRBV9	ASSTRGAAEQF
TRBV7-9	ASSPPGTGDYEQY
TRBV28	ASSLRGSTFYSNQPQH
TRBV27	ASSTLTGRNQPQH
TRBV27	ASSLSQTGTKSYGYT
TRBV29-1	SVEGSRGTEAF
TRBV7-3	ASSLIGELNTEAF
TRBV7-9	ASSLGSEPWEQY
TRBV29-1	SVPGQGYNEQF
TRBV30	AWSVHYGGEPGEQY
TRBV2	ASSEQRIRLPYEQY
TRBV5-1	ASRADSYNEQF
TRBV5-1	ASSLGQIRRGSYEQY
TRBV6-1	ASSGSGTPMSGNQPQH
TRBV5-4	ASSLGGPEQY
TRBV11-2	ASSLTYRGDTGELF
TRBV5-6	ASSSRGGAYNEQF
TRBV4-1	ASSGTSLAGKAQF
TRBV5-1	ASSLDRYNEQF
TRBV5-4	ASSLVATYGYT
TRBV6-5	ASSYVAPGANVLT
TRBV7-9	ASSKKLAGGPDEQF
TRBV18	ASSAERTVSGNTIY
TRBV7-2	ASSPRDRPQDEQY
TRBV2	ASRVRDAPQGIPGNTIY
TRBV4-1	ASSQDHRDLNSPLH
TRBV5-1	ATKGPGGVETQY
TRBV2	ASSVMTTYNEQF
TRBV7-8	ASSRPRQPQH
TRBV2	ASIRTVEYGYT
TRBV27	ASSSGTSGSTDTQY
TRBV27	ASSFGGSGTYEQY
TRBV6-1	ASSESEGTGDSPLH
TRBV18	ASSPNGRNTGELF
TRBV10-1	ASSPLRETGLYEQY
TRBV28	ASRDSAYEQY
TRBV30	AWSVARGHPSTNEKLF
TRBV6-5	ASSVLEGTVETQY
TRBV15	ATSRDLPHEKLF
TRBV4-1	ASSHREGDEKLF
TRBV19	ASSPGTYEQY